This is a list of T cell receptor beta chains from one sample in a study of blood T cell repertoires in COVID-19. Only in-frame clones appear in the TCRdb table, and some are missing; sequencing was by immunoSEQ multiplex PCR. This sample has some 180,000 clones, with roughly four fifths found just once. Sequenced sample: peripheral blood. The origin of the receptors is a woman older than 75 with COVID-19, enrolled during active disease. CDR3s include the opening cysteine and the closing phenylalanine or tryptophan. The D gene is left open where the match is weak. Size is stated for part of the rows, as once, few or many counts, or as a class when the clone is expanded.

>TRBJ1-4|NA|TRBV19|NA
TGTGCCAGTAGGCTGACAGAAGCAACTAATGAAAAACTGTTTTTT
CASRLTEATNEKLFF
>TRBJ2-2|NA|TRBV7-2|NA
TGTGCCAGCAGCCCGTCTTCTTCCGGTTGGAGGAACACCGGGGAGCTGTTTTTT
CASSPSSSGWRNTGELFF
>TRBJ1-1|NA|TRBV6-6|NA
TGTGCCAGCAGTTTTTTTGGGGCTCCGAACACTGAAGCTTTCTTT
CASSFFGAPNTEAFF
>TRBJ1-2|NA|TRBV5-6|NA
TGTGCCAGCAGCTTCCTGGGGGCTGGCTACACCTTC
CASSFLGAGYTF
>TRBJ1-5|NA|TRBV6-5|NA
TGTGCCAGCAGTTGGGCAGGGGATCAGCCCCAGCATTTT
CASSWAGDQPQHF
>TRBJ2-7|NA|TRBV10-2|TRBD2
TGCGCCAGCCGGACTAGCGCTACCTACGAGCAGTACTTC
CASRTSATYEQYF
>TRBJ1-2|NA|TRBV6-6|TRBD1
TGTGCCAGCAGCCGGACAGGGAATGGCGGCTACACCTTC
CASSRTGNGGYTF
>TRBJ2-3|NA|TRBV7-9|TRBD2
TGTGCCAGCAGCAAAACCGGGACTAGCGTTACAGATACGCAGTATTTT
CASSKTGTSVTDTQYF
>TRBJ2-1|NA|TRBV29-1|TRBD2
TGCAGCTCCAGGACTAGCGGGCTGGACAATGAGCAGTTCTTC
CSSRTSGLDNEQFF
>TRBJ2-5|NA|TRBV28|TRBD1
TGTGCCAGCAGTTTAGCCGGGACAGTTAAAGAGACCCAGTACTTC
CASSLAGTVKETQYF
>TRBJ2-1|NA|TRBV9|NA
TGTGCCAGCAGCCCGAGGGCCCGGGGGAGGCCCTACAATGAGCAGTTCTTC
CASSPRARGRPYNEQFF
>TRBJ2-1|NA|TRBV11-2|NA
TGTGCCAGCAGCTTAAGGGTAACAGGGAACAATGAGCAGTTCTTC
CASSLRVTGNNEQFF
>TRBJ2-7|NA|TRBV5-1|NA
TGCGCCAGCAGCTTATTGGGAACAGGGATGTACGAGCAGTACTTC
CASSLLGTGMYEQYF
>TRBJ1-3|NA|TRBV28|NA
TGTGCCAGCAGTACAGGGCCATACTCTGGAAACACCATATATTTT
CASSTGPYSGNTIYF
>TRBJ2-7|NA|TRBV11-3|TRBD2
TGTGCCAGCAGCTGCCCCTTTCGAGCGGGAGACGGCTTC
CASSCPFRAGDGF
>TRBJ2-7|NA|TRBV25-1|TRBD1
TGTGCCAGCAGGCTGACAGGGGCAGGTGGAGAGCAGTACTTC
CASRLTGAGGEQYF
>TRBJ1-1|few|TRBV3-1/TRBV3-2|TRBD1
TGTGCCAGCAGCCCCCGGACAGGGGGCGCGGCCACTGAAGCTTTCTTT
CASSPRTGGAATEAFF
>TRBJ2-5|many|TRBV10-3|TRBD1
TGTGCCATCAGTGAGTCAATGGACAGGGCGAAGAAGACCCAGTACTTC
CAISESMDRAKKTQYF
>TRBJ1-6|NA|TRBV30|NA
TGTGCCTGGAGTGTTGACACCGATAATTCACCCCTCCACTTT
CAWSVDTDNSPLHF
>TRBJ1-1|NA|TRBV7-9|NA
TGTGCCAGCAGTTTGGGAGGGGACACTGAAGCTTTCTTT
CASSLGGDTEAFF
>TRBJ1-5|NA|TRBV15|NA
TGTGCCACGGCCGGGGACAACAATCAGCCCCAGCATTTT
CATAGDNNQPQHF
>TRBJ1-6|NA|TRBV19|TRBD1
TGTGCCAGTAGTGGCAGGGGGCCCAACCTCTATAATTCACCCCTCCACTTT
CASSGRGPNLYNSPLHF
>TRBJ1-2|NA|TRBV6-5|TRBD1
TGTGCCAGCAGGCATCGACAGGGGGAAAACTATGGCTACACCTTC
CASRHRQGENYGYTF
>TRBJ1-1|NA|TRBV5-5|TRBD1
TGTGCCAGCCTAATGGACAGGGCGGGGGAAAACACTGAAGCTTTCTTT
CASLMDRAGENTEAFF
>TRBJ2-2|once|TRBV11-2|NA
TGTGCCAGCAGCCCCCGCGAGGCGAAAACCGGGGAGCTGTTTTTT
CASSPREAKTGELFF
>TRBJ2-7|NA|TRBV5-4|NA
TGTGCCAGCAGCCACGACACCTACACTTACGAGCAGTACTTC
CASSHDTYTYEQYF
>TRBJ2-3|NA|TRBV5-1|TRBD2
TGCGCCAGCAGCCCCGGCGGGGGGGGCGGCACAGATACGCAGTATTTT
CASSPGGGGGTDTQYF
>TRBJ1-2|NA|TRBV4-1|TRBD1
TGCGCCAGCAGCCAAGCCGGGACAGGTGACTATGGCTACACCTTC
CASSQAGTGDYGYTF
>TRBJ1-1|NA|TRBV3-1/TRBV3-2|NA
TGTGCCAGCAGCCAAACAACGAACACTGAAGCTTTCTTT
CASSQTTNTEAFF
>TRBJ2-5|NA|TRBV10-3|NA
TGTGCCATCAGTGAATATCGCCAAGAGACCCAGTACTTC
CAISEYRQETQYF
>TRBJ2-1|once|TRBV5-4|NA
TGTGCCAGCAGCTTGTCAGCGGGCAATGAGCAGTTCTTC
CASSLSAGNEQFF
>TRBJ2-3|NA|TRBV3-1/TRBV3-2|TRBD2
TGTGCCAGCAGCCATAACTTAGCGGGAGGCGCCAGCGGGGGGGGCACAGATACGCAGTATTTT
CASSHNLAGGASGGGTDTQYF
>TRBJ1-2|NA|TRBV30|NA
TGTGCCTGGGCAGACAATAACTATGGCTACACCTTC
CAWADNNYGYTF
>TRBJ1-5|NA|TRBV30|NA
TGTGCCTGGAGTCCAGGGAGCAATCAGCCCCAGCATTTT
CAWSPGSNQPQHF
>TRBJ2-2|NA|TRBV7-9|NA
TGTGCCAGCAGCTTAAACTCGGGCACCGGGGAGCTGTTTTTT
CASSLNSGTGELFF
>TRBJ2-7|NA|TRBV21-1|NA
TGTGCCAGCAGCAAAGCCCCATTCCTCGGGGGGCGCGTCTACGAGCAGTACTTC
CASSKAPFLGGRVYEQYF
>TRBJ1-1|once|TRBV7-6|TRBD1
TGTGCCAGCCAACAGGGGCAGAACACTGAAGCTTTCTTT
CASQQGQNTEAFF
>TRBJ1-4|NA|TRBV7-2|TRBD1
TGTGCCAGCAGCGGCAGACAGGGGGCTGAAAAACTGTTTTTT
CASSGRQGAEKLFF
>TRBJ2-5|NA|TRBV18|NA
TGTGCCAGCTCACCCGGGACACAAGAGACCCAGTACTTC
CASSPGTQETQYF
>TRBJ2-1|NA|TRBV25-1|NA
TGTGCCAGCAGTGGGCGGCGGCCTTACAATGAGCAGTTCTTC
CASSGRRPYNEQFF
>TRBJ1-5|few|TRBV19|TRBD1
TGTGCCAGTAGTACCCTACCGCGGACAGGGAAAGCGGGTCAGGATAGCAATCAGCCCCAGCATTTT
CASSTLPRTGKAGQDSNQPQHF
>TRBJ1-2|NA|TRBV7-9|TRBD1
TGTGCCAGCAGCCGGGCAGGGGACAGCTATGGCTACACCTTC
CASSRAGDSYGYTF
>TRBJ2-1|NA|TRBV5-6|TRBD2
TGTGCCAGCAGCTCAATGGCGGGAGAGGATAGCAATGAGCAGTTCTTC
CASSSMAGEDSNEQFF
>TRBJ2-7|NA|TRBV4-1|TRBD2
TGCGCCAGCAGCCAAGTTACGGGACTAGCGTCCTACGAGCAGTACTTC
CASSQVTGLASYEQYF
>TRBJ1-1|once|TRBV2|NA
TGTGCCAGCAGCTCCGGGACACTATCGACTGAAGCTTTCTTT
CASSSGTLSTEAFF
>TRBJ1-1|few|TRBV2|NA
TGTGCCAGCAGTGAAGCGCAAGGAGGGGCTTTCTTT
CASSEAQGGAFF
>TRBJ2-1|NA|TRBV5-5|TRBD2
TGTGCCAGCAGAACTAGCGGGAGCGCCTACAATGAGCAGTTCTTC
CASRTSGSAYNEQFF
>TRBJ2-5|NA|TRBV2|NA
TGTGCCAGCAGTGATCAGACAGCCCCTAGGGAGACCCAGTACTTC
CASSDQTAPRETQYF
>TRBJ2-1|NA|TRBV5-1|NA
TGCGCCAGCAGCTTGCGACAGTGGGATGAGCAGTTCTTC
CASSLRQWDEQFF
>TRBJ2-1|NA|TRBV6-4|TRBD1
TGTGCCAGCAGTGCTGGACAGGGATCCAATGAGCAGTTCTTC
CASSAGQGSNEQFF
>TRBJ2-3|NA|TRBV5-1|NA
TGCGCCAGCAGCTTGGTCGGTCTTATAGATACGCAGTATTTT
CASSLVGLIDTQYF
>TRBJ2-5|once|TRBV10-3|NA
TGTGCCATCAGTGAACGGTACCAAGAGACCCAGTACTTC
CAISERYQETQYF
>TRBJ2-2|once|TRBV6-6|TRBD2
TGTGCCAGCAGTCGGGGACTAGCGGGGAGCACCGGGGAGCTGTTTTTT
CASSRGLAGSTGELFF
>TRBJ1-1|NA|TRBV11-3|NA
TGTGCCAGCAGCCCTTCCGGACAGCCAAGCCAGGAAGCTTTCTTT
CASSPSGQPSQEAFF
>TRBJ1-3|NA|TRBV9|TRBD1
TGTGCCAGCAGCCCCCGGACAGGGGATGGAAACACCATATATTTT
CASSPRTGDGNTIYF